Listed below are T cell receptor beta chains from one sample, sequenced in a study of CD8+CD57+ T cells in acquired aplastic anemia. TCRdb recomputed calls from the reads with MiXCR, one row per CDR3 protein. The sample lists hundreds of thousands of distinct CDR3 sequences; around 32% were seen once. The sample comprised sorted CD4+, CD8+, or CD8+CD57+ T cells (not recorded which) from PBMCs. The receptors were gathered from a human donor with aplastic anemia. The CDR3 runs from the conserved cysteine through the conserved F or W. The D gene is left open where the match is weak. The size entry is marked missing in some rows and otherwise reads once, few, many or a size class.

clone_size | j_call | v_call | d_call | cdr3_aa | cdr3_nt
NA | TRBJ2-5 | TRBV4-3 | NA | CASSSGGLGRETQYF | TGCGCCAGCAGCTCAGGGGGACTAGGAAGGGAGACCCAGTACTTC
once | TRBJ2-7 | TRBV5-1 | TRBD1 | CASSPNFSGQGIGEQYF | TGCGCCAGCAGCCCTAACTTCTCGGGACAGGGCATTGGGGAGCAGTACTTC
NA | TRBJ1-2 | TRBV29-1 | NA | CSVGHPENGYTF | TGCAGCGTGGGACACCCGGAGAATGGCTACACCTTC
many | TRBJ1-6 | TRBV11-2 | NA | CASSQSHRVRNSPLHF | TGTGCCAGCAGCCAGAGTCACAGGGTACGGAATTCACCCCTCCACTTT
few | TRBJ1-3 | TRBV10-3 | NA | CAISQDGDSGNTIYF | TGTGCCATCAGTCAAGATGGGGACTCTGGAAACACCATATATTTT
many | TRBJ2-7 | TRBV20-1 | NA | CSARTQRTVYEQYF | TGCAGTGCTAGGACTCAAAGGACGGTTTACGAGCAGTACTTC
NA | TRBJ2-1 | TRBV9 | NA | CASSVGTLGENEQFF | TGTGCCAGCAGCGTAGGGACTTTAGGGGAGAATGAGCAGTTCTTC
NA | TRBJ2-7 | TRBV3-1 | TRBD1 | CASSQPGQLSYEQYF | TGTGCCAGCAGCCAACCGGGACAGCTCTCCTACGAGCAGTACTTC
many | TRBJ2-1 | TRBV7-2 | NA | CASTQDLHYNEQFF | TGTGCCAGCACCCAGGACCTGCACTACAATGAGCAGTTCTTC
NA | TRBJ2-1 | TRBV10-3 | TRBD1 | CAVRAGTGLFNEQFF | TGTGCCGTCAGGGCCGGGACAGGGCTTTTCAATGAGCAGTTCTTC
NA | TRBJ1-1 | TRBV7-2 | NA | CASRLGGGTEAFF | TGTGCCAGCAGGTTGGGGGGAGGGACTGAAGCTTTCTTT
NA | TRBJ1-1 | TRBV4-2 | NA | CASSQGGVGGFRTEAFF | TGTGCCAGCAGCCAAGGAGGTGTAGGGGGATTCCGGACTGAAGCTTTCTTT
NA | TRBJ1-1 | TRBV4-1 | NA | CASSQSTEAFF | TGCGCCAGCAGCCAATCCACTGAAGCTTTCTTT
few | TRBJ2-3 | TRBV2 | NA | CASSTRRVTDTQYF | TGTGCCAGCAGCACCAGAAGGGTTACAGATACGCAGTATTTT
NA | TRBJ2-3 | TRBV4-1 | TRBD1 | CASSQDSDRAPTDTQYF | TGCGCCAGCAGCCAAGATTCGGACAGGGCCCCTACAGATACGCAGTATTTT
NA | TRBJ2-7 | TRBV29-1 | NA | CSLGGARYEQYF | TGCAGCTTGGGGGGGGCGCGGTACGAGCAGTACTTC
NA | TRBJ2-5 | TRBV12-3/TRBV12-4 | NA | CATSRESGETQYF | TGTGCCACTTCTAGGGAAAGTGGAGAGACCCAGTACTTC
NA | TRBJ1-5 | TRBV7-2 | NA | CASSLVLGRSNQPQHF | TGTGCCAGCAGCTTAGTCCTCGGGCGAAGCAATCAGCCCCAGCATTTT